The 23 T cell receptor beta chains presented below share a single source sample, sequenced in a study of graft-versus-host responses after intestinal transplantation. The method was immunoSEQ multiplex PCR; TCRdb's version includes in-frame clones alone and lacks a portion of them. The sample has around 110,000 clones; approximately 92% are singletons. Their antigens are not known. The starting material was unstimulated CD4+ T cells sorted from spleen or lymph node cells, obtained before transplant. Receptors originate from a human donor who was the organ donor for an intestinal transplant.

This clone has ten or more counts. The chain combines TRBV5-1 with TRBJ1-2; 9 nucleotides agree with TRBD1. V trimming: 4 bases; J trimming: 4 bases; junction bases outside the gene matches: 2. This CDR3 is 13 amino acids long. Germline V lookup: CDR1 SGHRS, CDR2 YFSETQ. The CDR3: CASSPQGAYGYTF. The CDR3 DNA reads as TGCGCCAGCAGCCCACAGGGGGCCTATGGCTACACCTTC.

The chain employs TRBV7-3 and TRBJ2-1, with unresolved D. This CDR3 has 13 residues. Germline V gene sequence: CDR1 SGHTA, CDR2 FQGTGA. Trimming removed 1 base at V and 10 bases at J, with 11 bases between. The CDR3 DNA sequence: TGTGCCAGCAGCTTAAGTCCCCTCTCCGAGCAGTTCTTC. Its translation: CASSLSPLSEQFF.

This chain joins TRBV30 and TRBJ1-2, with TRBD1 matching 8 bases. V lost 2 bases and J lost 7; bases outside the gene matches: 3. Germline V gene data show CDR1 as GTSNPN and CDR2 as SVGIG (reference sequence). The CDR3 has 12 amino acids. Written as DNA, the CDR3 is TGTGCCTGGAGTCACGGACAGGGTGGCTACACCTTC. It yields the protein CAWSHGQGGYTF.

CDR3 amino acids: CASSLIGRILYGYTF. For the CDR3, the DNA is TGTGCCAGCAGTTTAATAGGACGGATCCTCTATGGCTACACCTTC. This rearrangement joins TRBV28 to TRBJ1-2; D ambiguous. The CDR3 consists of 15 residues. Germline CDR1 is MDHEN and CDR2 is SYDVKM. V gave up 2 bases and J gave up 4 bases, with 14 bases separating them.

The rearrangement links TRBV6-5 to TRBJ2-1; D is ambiguous. The V and J ends lost 6 bases and 0 bases respectively, with 9 bases between them. This CDR3 contains 14 residues. The germline CDR1 and CDR2 sequences are MNHEY and SVGAGI. CDR3 coding DNA: TGTGCCAGCAGCGCAAGGGACTCCTACAATGAGCAGTTCTTC. This encodes CASSARDSYNEQFF.

CDR3 residues: CASSRQASSGNTIYF. DNA of the CDR3: TGTGCCAGCTCCCGACAGGCAAGCTCTGGAAACACCATATATTTT. The J gene is TRBJ1-3, the V gene TRBV18, with D perhaps matching TRBD1 (6 bases). CDR1 is KGHSH and CDR2 is LQKENI in the germline V gene. The CDR3 runs to 15 residues. V was trimmed by 6 bases and J by 0 bases, leaving 12 bases between them.

This chain joins TRBV30 and TRBJ2-1; TRBD1 matches at 7 bases. Germline V gene data show CDR1 as GTSNPN and CDR2 as SVGIG (reference sequence). V shed 1 base and J 4 bases; nucleotides not matched to a gene: 7. CDR3 size: 15 residues. The CDR3: CAWSAEGQPYNEQFF. CDR3 coding DNA: TGTGCCTGGAGTGCCGAGGGACAGCCTTACAATGAGCAGTTCTTC.

The V gene is TRBV7-8, the J gene TRBJ1-2; no definite D call. Germline CDR1 SGHVS, CDR2 FQNEAQ. Trimming took 1 base from V and 3 from J, leaving 3 bases between them. The CDR3 totals 12 residues. The CDR3 is CASSLVDYGYTF. DNA of the CDR3: TGTGCCAGCAGCTTAGTGGACTATGGCTACACCTTC. Full variable domain (outside the CDR3, taken from reference TRBV7-8 and TRBJ1-2): GAGVSQSPRYKVAKRGQDVALRCDPISGHVSLFWYQQALGQGPEFLTYFQNEAQLDKSGLPSDRFFAERPEGSVSTLKIQRTQQEDSAVYLCASSLVDYGYTFGSGTRLTVV.

The V call is TRBV20-1, the J call TRBJ2-1; a possible D gene is TRBD2 (5 bases). Germline loops: CDR1 DFQATT, CDR2 SNEGSKA (reference sequence). The CDR3 length is 11 residues. The germline V and J ends were trimmed by 6 bases and 7 bases, with 10 bases remaining between them. CDR3 protein: CSAITRNEQFF. The CDR3 coding sequence is TGCAGTGCGATTACTAGGAATGAGCAGTTCTTC.

This chain joins TRBV5-1 and TRBJ2-7; 9 nucleotides agree with TRBD1. Unmatched junction bases numbered 14, after V lost 1 base and J lost 6 bases. The CDR3 runs 17 residues. Germline V gene lookup returns CDR1 SGHRS and CDR2 YFSETQ. The CDR3 bases are TGCGCCAGCAGCTTGTCTCCACCGGGACAGGGAGTGGGCGAGCAGTACTTC. Protein product: CASSLSPPGQGVGEQYF.

The V call is TRBV6-5, the J call TRBJ2-7, with 9 nucleotides matching TRBD2. Germline V CDR1 and CDR2: MNHEY, SVGAGI. The CDR3 is 14 residues long. V was clipped by 5 bases and J by 3 bases; unmatched bases: 5. This CDR3 is CASSRSGGHYEQYF. As DNA, the CDR3 is TGTGCCAGCAGTCGTAGCGGGGGCCACTACGAGCAGTACTTC.

This chain uses TRBV28 with TRBJ2-7; D might be TRBD1 or TRBD2, each matching 5 bases. Germline lookup yields CDR1 MDHEN and CDR2 SYDVKM. This CDR3 spans 14 amino acids. Trimming took off 8 bases at V and 0 bases at J, with 14 bases between the two ends. The CDR3 region has the DNA TGTGCCAGCTTCCCATCCGGGGCCTCCTACGAGCAGTACTTC. This codes for CASFPSGASYEQYF.

The count of this clone is one. The V call is TRBV5-1, the J call TRBJ1-2, with 9 bases that match TRBD1. Trimming at V came to 3 bases and at J to 6 bases, leaving 6 bases not matched to a gene. The CDR3 contains 14 residues. Germline CDR1 and CDR2: SGHRS and YFSETQ. In DNA, the CDR3 is TGCGCCAGCAGCTCGGACAGGGGTTTGGATGGCTACACCTTC. It is translated as CASSSDRGLDGYTF.

The CDR3 loop is CASSLARDSGYQYF. As DNA, the CDR3 is TGTGCCAGCAGCTTAGCCCGGGACAGCGGGTATCAGTACTTC. The chain couples TRBV7-2 to TRBJ2-4, with a weak D call TRBD1 (7 bases). There are 14 residues in the CDR3. V was shortened by 0 bases and J by 12 bases, with 15 bases between the two germline ends. Per germline, CDR1 SGHTA and CDR2 FQGNSA. The whole variable domain, filled in from reference TRBV7-2 and TRBJ2-4, reads GAGVSQSPSNKVTEKGKDVELRCDPISGHTALYWYRQSLGQGLEFLIYFQGNSAPDKSGLPSDRFSAERTGGSVSTLTIQRTQQEDSAVYLCASSLARDSGYQYFGAGTRLSVL.

The rearrangement links TRBV4-1 to TRBJ2-2; TRBD2 agrees at 8 bases. Germline-derived CDR1 and CDR2 are MGHRA and YSYEKL. The CDR3 contains 15 residues. The ends lost 2 bases at V and 7 bases at J; junction bases unmatched: 6. DNA of the CDR3: TGCGCCAGCAGCCAAAGCCAGCGGGGGTTCGGGGAGCTGTTTTTT. It codes for CASSQSQRGFGELFF.

The chain uses TRBV19 and TRBJ2-7; the D gene is possibly TRBD1 (6 bases). This CDR3 comprises 16 residues. V was trimmed by 3 bases and J by 2 bases, leaving 17 bases between them. Germline lookup yields CDR1 LNHDA and CDR2 SQIVND (reference sequence). The CDR3: CASSIQTTGMPYEQYF. The CDR3 DNA sequence: TGTGCCAGTAGTATTCAGACCACAGGGATGCCCTACGAGCAGTACTTC.

The CDR3 reads CASSNRDLYEQYF. The DNA of the CDR3 is TGTGCCAGCAGCAACCGGGACCTCTACGAGCAGTACTTC. This rearrangement joins TRBV28 to TRBJ2-7, with D possibly being TRBD1 or TRBD2 (5 bases each). The V end was cut by 6 bases, the J end by 3 bases, with 12 bases between. This CDR3 is built from 13 residues. Germline assignment: CDR1 MDHEN and CDR2 SYDVKM.

The rearrangement joins TRBV6-6 to TRBJ2-7; unclear D gene. The ends were cut back, 3 bases at V and 0 bases at J, with 6 bases in the middle. Germline V gene data show CDR1 as MNHNY and CDR2 as SVGAGI (reference sequence). This CDR3 contains 13 residues. The CDR3 coding sequence is TGTGCCAGCAGTTATACTGGCTCCTACGAGCAGTACTTC. Translated, it gives CASSYTGSYEQYF.

A single count supports this clone. The chain recombines TRBV6-5 with TRBJ2-1; possibly TRBD1 for D (7 bases). Germline V gene lookup returns CDR1 MNHEY and CDR2 SVGAGI. V lost 0 bases, J lost 6 bases, and 12 bases lay in between. The CDR3 consists of 15 residues. CDR3 residues: CASSYSAGQFNEQFF. The CDR3 coding sequence is TGTGCCAGCAGTTACTCCGCGGGACAGTTCAATGAGCAGTTCTTC.

V is TRBV9 and J is TRBJ1-2; D gene unclear. The CDR3 contains 13 residues. The V end lost 4 bases, the J end lost 10 bases, and 17 bases lay between the germline ends. Germline V gene data show CDR1 as SGDLS and CDR2 as YYNGEE. The CDR3 DNA is TGTGCCAGCAGCTCACACCAGACGGCGTCCTACACCTTC. Its translation: CASSSHQTASYTF.

This clone was recorded only once. The chain couples TRBV6-6 to TRBJ2-1; 10 nucleotides match TRBD2. Trimming removed 6 bases from V and 8 bases from J; junction bases left unmatched: 13. Looked up from germline, CDR1 is MNHNY and CDR2 is SVGAGI (reference sequence). This CDR3 region has 16 residues. For the CDR3, the DNA is TGTGCCAGCAGGTCTATTGGAGTAGCGGGAGGTGATGAGCAGTTCTTC. It encodes CASRSIGVAGGDEQFF.

The chain uses TRBV14 and TRBJ2-7; D call uncertain. The V end lost 2 bases, the J end lost 5 bases, and 13 bases lay between the germline ends. This CDR3 has 14 amino acids. Germline V gene lookup returns CDR1 SGHDN and CDR2 FVKESK. CDR3 in amino acids: CASSQNWQAHEQYF. Written as DNA, the CDR3 is TGTGCCAGCAGCCAAAACTGGCAAGCCCACGAGCAGTACTTC.

The V call is TRBV19, the J call TRBJ1-2; TRBD1 matches at 8 bases. The CDR3 loop spans 17 amino acids. From germline, CDR1 is LNHDA and CDR2 SQIVND (reference sequence). With 3 bases clipped from V and 5 bases from J, the junction kept 14 bases outside the gene matches. The chain's CDR3 is CASSISLYGTGYYGYTF. The CDR3 bases are TGTGCCAGTAGTATCTCTCTCTACGGGACAGGATATTATGGCTACACCTTC. Full variable domain (remainder filled in from reference TRBV19 and TRBJ1-2): DGGITQSPKYLFRKEGQNVTLSCEQNLNHDAMYWYRQDPGQGLRLIYYSQIVNDFQKGDIAEGYSVSREKKESFPLTVTSAQKNPTAFYLCASSISLYGTGYYGYTFGSGTRLTVV.